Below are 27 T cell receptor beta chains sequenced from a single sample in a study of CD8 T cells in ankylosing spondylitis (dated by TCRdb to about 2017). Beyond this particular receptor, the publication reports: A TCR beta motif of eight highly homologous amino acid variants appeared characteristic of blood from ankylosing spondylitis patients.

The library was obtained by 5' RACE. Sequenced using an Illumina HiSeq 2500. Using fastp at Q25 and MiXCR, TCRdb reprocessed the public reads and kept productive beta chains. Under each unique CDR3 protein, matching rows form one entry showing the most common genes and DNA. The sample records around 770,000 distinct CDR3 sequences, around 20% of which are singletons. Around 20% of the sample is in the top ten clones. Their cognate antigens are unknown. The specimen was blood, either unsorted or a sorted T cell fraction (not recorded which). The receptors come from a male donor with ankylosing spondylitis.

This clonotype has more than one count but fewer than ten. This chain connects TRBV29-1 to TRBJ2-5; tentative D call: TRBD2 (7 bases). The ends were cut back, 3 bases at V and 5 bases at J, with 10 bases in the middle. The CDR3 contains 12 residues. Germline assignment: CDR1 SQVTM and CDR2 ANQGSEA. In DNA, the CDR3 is TGCAGCGTTGACGGGGGGCTGGAGACCCAGTACTTC. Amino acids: CSVDGGLETQYF.

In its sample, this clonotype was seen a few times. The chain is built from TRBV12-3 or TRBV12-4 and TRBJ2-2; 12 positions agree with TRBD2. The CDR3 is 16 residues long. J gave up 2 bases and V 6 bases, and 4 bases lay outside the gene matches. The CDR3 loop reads CASSRTSGANTGELFF. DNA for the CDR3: TGTGCCAGCAGCCGGACTAGCGGGGCCAACACCGGGGAGCTGTTTTTT.

The CDR3 sequence is CASSLGDGVHQETQYF. The CDR3 DNA sequence: TGCGCCAGCAGCTTGGGGGACGGGGTACACCAAGAGACCCAGTACTTC. The chain uses TRBV5-1 and TRBJ2-5; either TRBD1 or TRBD2 may supply D (5 bases each). The germline V and J ends were trimmed by 0 bases and 0 bases, with 12 bases remaining between them. CDR3 size: 16 residues. CDR1 SGHRS and CDR2 YFSETQ come from the germline V gene.

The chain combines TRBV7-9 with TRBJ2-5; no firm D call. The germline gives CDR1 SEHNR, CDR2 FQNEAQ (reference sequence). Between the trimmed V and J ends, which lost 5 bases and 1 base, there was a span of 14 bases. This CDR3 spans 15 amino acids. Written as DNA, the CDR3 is TGTGCCAGCAGCCCCCCTCTGGGTCCCCAAGAGACCCAGTACTTC. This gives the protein CASSPPLGPQETQYF.

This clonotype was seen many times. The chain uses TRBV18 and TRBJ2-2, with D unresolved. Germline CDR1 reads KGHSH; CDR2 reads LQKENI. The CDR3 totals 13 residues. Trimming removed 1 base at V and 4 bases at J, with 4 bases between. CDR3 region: CASSPLSTGELFF. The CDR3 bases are TGTGCCAGCTCACCACTGAGCACCGGGGAGCTGTTTTTT.

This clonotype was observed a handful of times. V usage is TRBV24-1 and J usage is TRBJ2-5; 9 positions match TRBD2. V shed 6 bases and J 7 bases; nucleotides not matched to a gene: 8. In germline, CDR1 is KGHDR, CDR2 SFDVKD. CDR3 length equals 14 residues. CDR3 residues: CATSPSGGKGTQYF. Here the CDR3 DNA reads TGTGCCACCAGTCCAAGCGGGGGGAAGGGGACCCAGTACTTC.

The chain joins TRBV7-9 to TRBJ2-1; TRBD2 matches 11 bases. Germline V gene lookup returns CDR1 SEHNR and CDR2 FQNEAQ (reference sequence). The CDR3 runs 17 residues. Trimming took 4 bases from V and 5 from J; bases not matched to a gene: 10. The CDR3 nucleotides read TGTGCCAGCAGCTCAATAGCGGGAGGGCCCTCGGACAATGAGCAGTTCTTC. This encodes CASSSIAGGPSDNEQFF.

The CDR3 DNA reads TGTGCCAGCAGCTTACTTAGCGGGGGGGCAGATACGCAGTATTTT. Translated: CASSLLSGGADTQYF. The V and J genes are TRBV3-1 and TRBJ2-3; the match to TRBD2 covers 11 bases. The CDR3 is made up of 15 amino acids. The V and J ends lost 5 bases and 4 bases, in that order; junction bases with no gene match: 5. The germline V gene encodes CDR1 LGHDT and CDR2 YNNKEL (reference sequence).

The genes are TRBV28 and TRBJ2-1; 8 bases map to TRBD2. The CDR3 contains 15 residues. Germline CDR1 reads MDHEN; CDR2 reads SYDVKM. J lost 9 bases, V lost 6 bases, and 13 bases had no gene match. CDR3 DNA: TGTGCCAGCAGCTCAGCGGGAGCGGGTGTGAGTGAGCAGTTCTTC. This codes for CASSSAGAGVSEQFF. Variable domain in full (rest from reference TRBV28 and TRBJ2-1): DVKVTQSSRYLVKRTGEKVFLECVQDMDHENMFWYRQDPGLGLRLIYFSYDVKMKEKGDIPEGYSVSREKKERFSLILESASTNQTSMYLCASSSAGAGVSEQFFGPGTRLTVL.

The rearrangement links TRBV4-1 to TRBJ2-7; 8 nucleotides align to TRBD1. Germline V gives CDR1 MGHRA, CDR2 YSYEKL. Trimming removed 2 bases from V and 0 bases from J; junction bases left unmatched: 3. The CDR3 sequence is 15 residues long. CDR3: CASSQPTGGSYEQYF. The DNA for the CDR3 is TGCGCCAGCAGCCAACCAACAGGGGGCTCCTACGAGCAGTACTTC.

The CDR3 coding sequence is TGTGCCAGCAGTTACTCGACAGGCAGGAATAATTCACCCCTCCACTTT. This sequence encodes CASSYSTGRNNSPLHF. The chain recombines TRBV6-5 with TRBJ1-6; maybe TRBD1 (6 bases). CDR3 length equals 16 residues. Germline CDR1 is MNHEY and CDR2 is SVGAGI. V lost 0 bases and J lost 5, with 11 bases in between.

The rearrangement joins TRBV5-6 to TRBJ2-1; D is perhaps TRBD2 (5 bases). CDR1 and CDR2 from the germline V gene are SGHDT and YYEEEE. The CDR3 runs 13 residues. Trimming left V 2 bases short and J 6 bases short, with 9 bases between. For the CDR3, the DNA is TGTGCCAGCAGCTTTTACAGCGGCAATGAGCAGTTCTTC. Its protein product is CASSFYSGNEQFF.

This CDR3 is CATSASGGHYNEQFF. CDR3 DNA: TGTGCCACCAGCGCTAGCGGGGGTCACTACAATGAGCAGTTCTTC. The chain couples TRBV24-1 to TRBJ2-1; 10 bases fit TRBD2. Germline V gene data show CDR1 as KGHDR and CDR2 as SFDVKD. The CDR3 sequence is 15 residues long. Trimming cost V 7 bases and J 3 bases; bases outside gene matches: 5.

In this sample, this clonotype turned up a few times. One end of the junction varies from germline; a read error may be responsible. In DNA form, the CDR3 reads TGCAGTGCCAGAGTAGCGGGAGTGTACAATGAGCAGTTCTTC. Protein: CSARVAGVYNEQFF. The V gene is TRBV20-1, the J gene TRBJ2-1; 9 bases match TRBD2. This CDR3 has 14 amino acids. The V gene's germline CDR1 is DFQATT and CDR2 SNEGSKA (reference sequence).

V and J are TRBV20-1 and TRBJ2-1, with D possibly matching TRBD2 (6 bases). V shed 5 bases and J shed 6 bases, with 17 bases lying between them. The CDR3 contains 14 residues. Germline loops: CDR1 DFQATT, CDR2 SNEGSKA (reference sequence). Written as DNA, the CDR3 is TGCAGTGCTTATCCTCCGACTAGTATCAATGAGCAGTTCTTC. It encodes CSAYPPTSINEQFF.

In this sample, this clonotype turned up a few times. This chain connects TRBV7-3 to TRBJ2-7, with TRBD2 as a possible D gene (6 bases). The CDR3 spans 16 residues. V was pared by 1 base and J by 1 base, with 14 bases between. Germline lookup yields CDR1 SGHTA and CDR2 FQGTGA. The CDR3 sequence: CASSLMGGGGSYEQYF. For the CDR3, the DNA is TGTGCCAGCAGCTTAATGGGTGGCGGAGGGTCCTACGAGCAGTACTTC.

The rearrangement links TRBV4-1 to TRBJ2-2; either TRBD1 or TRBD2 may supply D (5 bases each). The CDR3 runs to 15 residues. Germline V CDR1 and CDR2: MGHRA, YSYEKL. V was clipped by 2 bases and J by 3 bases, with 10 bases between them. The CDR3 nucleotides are TGCGCCAGCAGCCAACCGGGGCCCTACACCGGGGAGCTGTTTTTT. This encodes CASSQPGPYTGELFF.

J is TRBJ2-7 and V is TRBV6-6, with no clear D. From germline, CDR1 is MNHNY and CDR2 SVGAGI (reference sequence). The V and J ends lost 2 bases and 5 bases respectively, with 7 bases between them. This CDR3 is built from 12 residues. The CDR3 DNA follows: TGTGCCAGCAGTTACGGTTTTCACGAGCAGTACTTC. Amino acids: CASSYGFHEQYF.

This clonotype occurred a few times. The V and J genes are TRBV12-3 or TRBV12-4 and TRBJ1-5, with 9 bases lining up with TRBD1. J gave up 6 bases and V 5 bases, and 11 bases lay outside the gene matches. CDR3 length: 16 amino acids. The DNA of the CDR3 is TGTGCCAGCAGTGACCGGGACAGGGTTTCGGGTCAGCCCCAGCATTTT. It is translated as CASSDRDRVSGQPQHF.

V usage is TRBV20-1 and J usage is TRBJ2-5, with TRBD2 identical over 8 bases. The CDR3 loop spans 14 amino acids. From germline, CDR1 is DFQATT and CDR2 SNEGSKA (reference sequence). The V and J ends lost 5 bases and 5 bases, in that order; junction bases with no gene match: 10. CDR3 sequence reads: CSAWSGSPGETQYF. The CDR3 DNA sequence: TGCAGTGCTTGGAGCGGGAGCCCTGGGGAGACCCAGTACTTC.

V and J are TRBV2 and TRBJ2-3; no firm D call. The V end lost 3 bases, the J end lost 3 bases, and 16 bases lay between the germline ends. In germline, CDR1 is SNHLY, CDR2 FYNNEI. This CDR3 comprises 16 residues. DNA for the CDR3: TGTGCCAGCAGTGACCTTTTTCTCCGGGTAACAGATACGCAGTATTTT. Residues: CASSDLFLRVTDTQYF.

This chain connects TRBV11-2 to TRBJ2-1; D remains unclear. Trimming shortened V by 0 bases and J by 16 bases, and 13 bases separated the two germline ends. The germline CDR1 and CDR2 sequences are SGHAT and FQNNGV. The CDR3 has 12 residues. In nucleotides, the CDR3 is TGTGCCAGCAGCTTAGAGAATCGGGTCGGATTCTTC. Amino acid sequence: CASSLENRVGFF.

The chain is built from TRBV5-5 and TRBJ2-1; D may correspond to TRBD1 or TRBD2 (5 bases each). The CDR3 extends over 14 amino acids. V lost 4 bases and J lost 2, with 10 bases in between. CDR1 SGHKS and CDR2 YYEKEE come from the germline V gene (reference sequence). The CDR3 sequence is CASSPRGPYNEQFF. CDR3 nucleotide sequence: TGTGCCAGCAGCCCGAGGGGACCCTACAATGAGCAGTTCTTC.

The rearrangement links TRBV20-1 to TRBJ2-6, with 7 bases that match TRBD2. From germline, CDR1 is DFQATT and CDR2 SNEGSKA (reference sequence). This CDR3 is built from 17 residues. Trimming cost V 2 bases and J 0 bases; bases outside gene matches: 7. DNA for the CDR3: TGCAGTGCTAGATCGGGCGGGAGTCGCTCTGGGGCCAACGTCCTGACTTTC. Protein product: CSARSGGSRSGANVLTF.

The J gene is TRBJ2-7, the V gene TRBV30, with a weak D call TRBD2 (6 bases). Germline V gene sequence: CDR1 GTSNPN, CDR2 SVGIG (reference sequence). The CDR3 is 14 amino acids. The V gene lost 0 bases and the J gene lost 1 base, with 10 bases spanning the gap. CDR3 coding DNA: TGTGCCTGGAGTGTAGGAGGGCAATCCTACGAGCAGTACTTC. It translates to CAWSVGGQSYEQYF.

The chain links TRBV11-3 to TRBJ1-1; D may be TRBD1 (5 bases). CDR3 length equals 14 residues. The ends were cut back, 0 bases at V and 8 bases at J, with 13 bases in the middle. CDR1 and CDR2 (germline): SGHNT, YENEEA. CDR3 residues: CASSLDGAPGEAFF. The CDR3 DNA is TGTGCCAGCAGCTTAGACGGGGCTCCGGGGGAAGCTTTCTTT.

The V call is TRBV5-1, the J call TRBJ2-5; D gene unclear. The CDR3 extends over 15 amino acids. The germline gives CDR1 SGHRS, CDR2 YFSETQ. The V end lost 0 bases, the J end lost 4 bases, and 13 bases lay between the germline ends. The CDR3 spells CASSLAGSLAETQYF. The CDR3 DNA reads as TGCGCCAGCAGCTTGGCCGGTTCCTTGGCAGAGACCCAGTACTTC. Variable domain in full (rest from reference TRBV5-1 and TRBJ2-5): KAGVTQTPRYLIKTRGQQVTLSCSPISGHRSVSWYQQTPGQGLQFLFEYFSETQRNKGNFPGRFSGRQFSNSRSEMNVSTLELGDSALYLCASSLAGSLAETQYFGPGTRLLVL.